This TCR beta chain appears in the sequencing data of a study of blood T cells in healthy people across ages. CDR1 is KGHDR and CDR2 is SFDVKD in the germline V gene. V shed 3 bases, J shed 4 bases, and the junction held 4 bases outside the gene matches. This CDR3 contains 15 residues. PCR was performed a second time for about 7 to 11 cycles using a sample-barcoded 5' primer and a J-beta primer mix. Every cDNA molecule carried a tag from a template-switch adaptor bearing 12 random nucleotides. Researchers report that each sample yielded at least 3 million CDR3-containing paired-end reads. Via MiXCR, TCRdb re-called the 5' RACE reads, giving one row per CDR3 protein. The sample shows some 700,000 distinct CDR3 sequences, roughly 20% of them seen only once. Investigators took around 11 milliliters of peripheral blood from every donor. At least 5 micrograms of total RNA were extracted per sample.

The chain uses TRBV24-1 and TRBJ2-3; 9 bases map to TRBD2. Sequenced input: blood. The sequence was obtained from a man aged 65 to 79 in good health. The CDR3 is CATSDVGLAADTQYF. Here the CDR3 DNA reads TGTGCCACCAGTGATGTGGGACTAGCAGCAGATACGCAGTATTTT.